These 26 T cell receptor beta chains were all obtained from the same sample, sequenced in a study of a mutant IDH1 vaccine in newly diagnosed glioma. Time point described: week 35, safety follow-up. Every vaccination contained 300 ug of the mutant IDH1 20-mer peptide and was paired with topical imiquimod. Method: immunoSEQ multiplex PCR; TCRdb's copy keeps in-frame clones and lacks some. Of some 33,000 clones listed, about 80% were seen once; the top ten hold approximately 10%. Their antigen targets remain unknown. The source was PBMCs, collected from a glioma patient whose treatment included an IDH1 peptide vaccine. These receptors all come from a woman aged 40 to 50 with glioma.

The rearrangement uses TRBV5-6 and TRBJ2-5; 7 bases fit TRBD2. The CDR3 runs to 15 residues. V was clipped by 1 base and J by 5 bases; unmatched bases: 8. Germline loops: CDR1 SGHDT, CDR2 YYEEEE. DNA of the CDR3: TGTGCCAGCAGCTTGCGGGGTCTCGGGGGGGAGACCCAGTACTTC. As protein: CASSLRGLGGETQYF.

CDR3: CASRNRVNTEAFF. CDR3 bases: TGTGCCAGCAGAAACAGGGTTAACACTGAAGCTTTCTTT. V gene TRBV5-6 combines with J gene TRBJ1-1; possibly TRBD1 for D (6 bases). Germline-derived CDR1 and CDR2 are SGHDT and YYEEEE. The CDR3 extends over 13 amino acids. The V end was cut by 5 bases, the J end by 2 bases, with 10 bases between.

The V call is TRBV12-5, the J call TRBJ2-7; a possible D gene is TRBD1 (5 bases). Trimming shortened V by 1 base and J by 3 bases, and 19 bases separated the two germline ends. The germline gives CDR1 LGHNT, CDR2 FRNRAP. The CDR3 length is 17 residues. The CDR3: CASGLAPRAGYDYEQYF. CDR3 nucleotides: TGTGCTAGTGGTTTGGCCCCCCGGGCAGGGTACGACTACGAGCAGTACTTC.

This chain connects TRBV11-3 to TRBJ2-1; 7 nucleotides align to TRBD2. The V gene's germline CDR1 is SGHNT and CDR2 YENEEA. The CDR3 runs 14 residues. The V and J ends lost 1 base and 6 bases, in that order; junction bases with no gene match: 3. CDR3 nucleotide sequence: TGTGCCAGCAGCTTAGGTGGCGGGGGCAATGAGCAGTTCTTC. Protein product: CASSLGGGGNEQFF.

V and J are TRBV18 and TRBJ2-3, with D possibly TRBD2 on 6 matching bases. Trimming cost V 3 bases and J 3 bases, with 13 bases left between them. The CDR3 runs to 15 residues. Looked up from germline, CDR1 is KGHSH and CDR2 is LQKENI. CDR3: CASSPPPRGTDTQYF. The CDR3, as DNA: TGTGCCAGCTCACCGCCGCCCCGGGGGACAGATACGCAGTATTTT.

J is TRBJ2-2 and V is TRBV6-6; no firm D call. Per germline, CDR1 MNHNY and CDR2 SVGAGI (reference sequence). The CDR3 contains 12 residues. Trimming took off 7 bases at V and 6 bases at J, with 9 bases between the two ends. The CDR3 DNA reads as TGTGCCAGCACCCCGTACCCCGGGGAGCTGTTTTTT. It specifies CASTPYPGELFF.

CDR3 coding DNA: TGTGCCAGCAGTCGGACAGGGTACGGCTACACCTTC. Translation gives CASSRTGYGYTF. This chain links TRBV6-5 with TRBJ1-2; 8 nucleotides line up with TRBD1. With 5 bases clipped from V and 8 bases from J, the junction kept 4 bases outside the gene matches. The germline V gene encodes CDR1 MNHEY and CDR2 SVGAGI. This CDR3 region has 12 residues.

This clone was counted a few times. J is TRBJ2-2 and V is TRBV12-5, with 12 bases lining up with TRBD2. J was trimmed by 8 bases and V by 0 bases; bases with no gene match: 10. The CDR3 runs to 18 residues. Germline loops: CDR1 LGHNT, CDR2 FRNRAP. Written as DNA, the CDR3 is TGTGCTAGTGGTTTGGTACGTTTACTAGCGGGGGGTGAGGGGGAGCTGTTTTTT. Protein: CASGLVRLLAGGEGELFF.

The rearrangement uses TRBV7-2 and TRBJ2-2, with no clear D. The CDR3 has 16 residues. Trimming shortened V by 7 bases and J by 4 bases, and 19 bases separated the two germline ends. Germline CDR1 reads SGHTA; CDR2 reads FQGNSA. The CDR3 bases are TGTGCCAGCATCTCGCGGTTGGGCGGCCTCACCGGGGAGCTGTTTTTT. The encoded protein is CASISRLGGLTGELFF.

The chain has TRBV2 and TRBJ1-6, with 11 nucleotides matching TRBD1. The CDR3 consists of 18 residues. Germline CDR1 and CDR2: SNHLY and FYNNEI. V lost 5 bases, J lost 4 bases, and 10 bases stayed unmatched. CDR3 sequence (DNA): TGTGCCAGCAGTTCCTCTTCCGGGACAGGGGGGTATAATTCACCCCTCCACTTT. Its protein product is CASSSSSGTGGYNSPLHF. Supplemented by reference TRBV2 and TRBJ1-6, the full variable domain reads EPEVTQTPSHQVTQMGQEVILRCVPISNHLYFYWYRQILGQKVEFLVSFYNNEISEKSEIFDDQFSVERPDGSNFTLKIRSTKLEDSAMYFCASSSSSGTGGYNSPLHFGNGTRLTVT.

V usage is TRBV11-2 and J usage is TRBJ1-5; D uncertain. The CDR3 extends over 15 amino acids. CDR1 is SGHAT and CDR2 is FQNNGV in the germline V gene. The V gene lost 2 bases and the J gene lost 1 base, with 9 bases spanning the gap. CDR3 DNA: TGTGCCAGCAGCTTATCCTTTGACAGCAATCAGCCCCAGCATTTT. Translated, it gives CASSLSFDSNQPQHF.

This clone was found a few times. V usage is TRBV21-1 and J usage is TRBJ2-3; TRBD1 is taken as the D call from the table, unchecked against the DNA. TRBV21-1 is shown as a pseudogene. CDR3 length equals 14 residues. In nucleotides, the CDR3 is TGTGCCAGCAGCACCGACAGGGGCACAGATACGCAGTATTTT. Its protein is CASSTDRGTDTQYF.

This chain links TRBV13 with TRBJ2-3; D call uncertain. From germline, CDR1 is PRHDT and CDR2 FYEKMQ (reference sequence). V was clipped by 0 bases and J by 3 bases, with 7 bases between them. The CDR3 contains 14 residues. The CDR3 bases are TGTGCCAGCAGCTTAGGCCTAGGTACAGATACGCAGTATTTT. Its translation: CASSLGLGTDTQYF. Drawing the rest from reference TRBV13 and TRBJ2-3, the complete variable domain is AAGVIQSPRHLIKEKRETATLKCYPIPRHDTVYWYQQGPGQDPQFLISFYEKMQSDKGSIPDRFSAQQFSDYHSELNMSSLELGDSALYFCASSLGLGTDTQYFGPGTRLTVL.

The chain couples TRBV5-1 to TRBJ2-7; TRBD1 agrees at 7 bases. Germline V gene data show CDR1 as SGHRS and CDR2 as YFSETQ. The CDR3 contains 14 residues. The junction had 8 bases not matched to a gene; V was cut back by 2 bases and J by 6 bases. The CDR3 sequence is CASSFSDRVSEQYF. Written as DNA, the CDR3 is TGCGCCAGCAGCTTTTCAGACAGGGTAAGCGAGCAGTACTTC.

The rearrangement joins TRBV30 to TRBJ1-3, with unresolved D. In germline, CDR1 is GTSNPN, CDR2 SVGIG (reference sequence). The CDR3 totals 14 residues. V was pared by 2 bases and J by 4 bases, with 12 bases between. The CDR3 is CAWSPLLGGNTIYF. For the CDR3, the DNA is TGTGCCTGGAGTCCCCTTCTAGGGGGAAACACCATATATTTT.

This clone showed up just once. The CDR3 DNA reads TGTGCCAGCAGCTTAAGAGGAAGGGATGGCTACACCTTC. This gives the protein CASSLRGRDGYTF. V and J are TRBV5-4 and TRBJ1-2, with D uncertain. The V gene lost 2 bases and the J gene lost 6 bases, with 11 bases spanning the gap. CDR1 is SGHNT and CDR2 is YYREEE in the germline V gene (reference sequence). The CDR3 has 13 residues.

The gene calls are TRBV4-1 and TRBJ2-2; TRBD1 matches 7 bases. V dropped 3 bases and J dropped 4; count of bases not matched to a gene: 8. The V gene's germline CDR1 is MGHRA and CDR2 YSYEKL. The length of the CDR3 is 16 residues. The CDR3 protein is CASSQTPGQPTGELFF. Written as DNA, the CDR3 is TGCGCCAGCAGCCAGACTCCGGGACAGCCCACCGGGGAGCTGTTTTTT.

The chain has TRBV7-9 and TRBJ2-2; weak D call: TRBD2 (6 bases). The CDR3 spans 19 residues. The V gene lost 5 bases and the J gene lost 5 bases, with 27 bases spanning the gap. Germline V gene data show CDR1 as SEHNR and CDR2 as FQNEAQ (reference sequence). The CDR3 coding sequence is TGTGCCAGCAGCCCCAACTTGGAGGGACGCGAAAAAGGGACCGGGGAGCTGTTTTTT. It yields the protein CASSPNLEGREKGTGELFF.

The chain has TRBV7-6 and TRBJ1-2, with D perhaps TRBD1 (5 bases). The ends were cut back, 2 bases at V and 10 bases at J, with 14 bases in the middle. CDR3 length: 13 residues. Germline V CDR1 and CDR2: SGHVS, FNYEAQ. The CDR3 loop reads CASSLFGTGDYTF. CDR3 nucleotide sequence: TGTGCCAGCAGCTTATTTGGGACTGGCGACTACACCTTC. The full variable domain, rest sourced from reference TRBV7-6 and TRBJ1-2, is GAGVSQSPRYKVTKRGQDVALRCDPISGHVSLYWYRQALGQGPEFLTYFNYEAQQDKSGLPNDRFSAERPEGSISTLTIQRTEQRDSAMYRCASSLFGTGDYTFGSGTRLTVV.

This chain uses TRBV9 with TRBJ2-3; weak D call: TRBD2 (5 bases). Trimming removed 1 base at V and 0 bases at J, with 9 bases between. This CDR3 contains 15 residues. Looked up from germline, CDR1 is SGDLS and CDR2 is YYNGEE. The CDR3 region has the DNA TGTGCCAGCAGCGTACTAGCCGCTAGCACAGATACGCAGTATTTT. Translated, it gives CASSVLAASTDTQYF.

The chain joins TRBV7-2 to TRBJ2-3, with D perhaps assigned TRBD1 or TRBD2 (6 bases each). Trimming cost V 5 bases and J 4 bases, with 19 bases left between them. CDR1 and CDR2 (germline): SGHTA, FQGNSA. The CDR3 covers 16 residues. This chain's CDR3 is CASSPHRDSWADTQYF. The CDR3 nucleotides are TGTGCCAGCAGCCCCCACAGGGACTCTTGGGCAGATACGCAGTATTTT.

The chain combines TRBV19 with TRBJ1-1, with D maybe TRBD1 (6 bases). The CDR3 contains 15 residues. Germline loops: CDR1 LNHDA, CDR2 SQIVND (reference sequence). V was shortened by 3 bases and J by 0 bases, with 11 bases between the two germline ends. The CDR3 loop reads CASSIFGDMNTEAFF. DNA of the CDR3: TGTGCCAGTAGTATCTTTGGGGACATGAACACTGAAGCTTTCTTT.

This CDR3 is CASTLEVSYNSPLHF. In DNA form, the CDR3 reads TGTGCCAGCACTTTAGAGGTCTCCTATAATTCACCCCTCCACTTT. The genes are TRBV6-5 and TRBJ1-6; D is unclear. This CDR3 contains 15 residues. The ends were cut back, 7 bases at V and 0 bases at J, with 10 bases in the middle. CDR1 is MNHEY and CDR2 is SVGAGI in the germline V gene.

The J gene is TRBJ1-4, the V gene TRBV5-1; D gene unclear. The V gene lost 1 base and the J gene lost 3 bases, with 7 bases spanning the gap. Germline values: CDR1 SGHRS, CDR2 YFSETQ. The CDR3 has 14 residues. The CDR3: CASSLLTPNEKLFF. The CDR3 DNA follows: TGCGCCAGCAGCTTGTTGACACCTAATGAAAAACTGTTTTTT. Looking up the rest from reference TRBV5-1 and TRBJ1-4 gives the full variable domain: KAGVTQTPRYLIKTRGQQVTLSCSPISGHRSVSWYQQTPGQGLQFLFEYFSETQRNKGNFPGRFSGRQFSNSRSEMNVSTLELGDSALYLCASSLLTPNEKLFFGSGTQLSVL.

This chain connects TRBV4-1 to TRBJ2-6; 8 nucleotides line up with TRBD1. The CDR3 loop spans 17 amino acids. From germline, CDR1 is MGHRA and CDR2 YSYEKL. Trimming took 2 bases from V and 4 from J; bases not matched to a gene: 7. The CDR3 DNA reads as TGCGCCAGCAGCCAACTGACAGGGGCAGGGGGGGCCAACGTCCTGACTTTC. Translated, it gives CASSQLTGAGGANVLTF.

The table lists this clone with a few counts. The chain is built from TRBV6-6 and TRBJ1-1; D is possibly TRBD1 (6 bases). Per germline, CDR1 MNHNY and CDR2 SVGAGI (reference sequence). V lost 2 bases and J lost 7, with 17 bases in between. This CDR3 spans 15 amino acids. The CDR3 DNA follows: TGTGCCAGCAGTTACGGGTCGGGGGACAAGGGTGAAGCTTTCTTT. Residues: CASSYGSGDKGEAFF.